This T cell receptor (beta chain) was captured in a study of cytomegalovirus exposure and HLA in healthy donors. Study-wide findings and caveats: Some public TCRs appeared in many individuals, while most sequences were rare. CMV antigen specificity of three CMV-associated chains was confirmed in vitro. Researchers catalogued approximately 170 TCR beta chains as cytomegalovirus-associated.

Sequencing used immunoSEQ multiplex PCR; TCRdb keeps in-frame clones, though not all of them. The sample includes around 160,000 clones, almost 85% of them seen just once. This clone was picked up one time. The antigen is not known. This CDR3 comprises 15 residues. From germline, CDR1 is KGHSH and CDR2 LQKENI. Trimming at V came to 0 bases and at J to 1 base, leaving 1 base not matched to a gene. The source material was PBMCs. V gene TRBV18 combines with J gene TRBJ2-7, with 9 bases fitting TRBD1. The TCR originated in a man aged 25 to 40 in good health and CMV-seropositive. In DNA form, the CDR3 reads TGTGCCAGCTCACCACCGGGACAGGGTTCCTACGAGCAGTACTTC. It translates to CASSPPGQGSYEQYF. Full variable domain (remainder filled in from reference TRBV18 and TRBJ2-7): NAGVMQNPRHLVRRRGQEARLRCSPMKGHSHVYWYRQLPEEGLKFMVYLQKENIIDESGMPKERFSAEFPKEGPSILRIQQVVRGDSAAYFCASSPPGQGSYEQYFGPGTRLTVT.